The 8 T cell receptor beta chains below were found in one sample sequenced in a study of Tregs in tolerant kidney transplant recipients. Related graft donors supplied nonmyeloablative bone marrow transplants, and mixed chimerism was transient. The data were produced by immunoSEQ multiplex PCR, yet TCRdb's version contains in-frame clones alone and is incomplete. The table lists 75,000 to 100,000 clones, roughly 93% of them singletons. Sequenced material: CD4+ T cells from blood (PBMCs), taken 12 months after the transplant. The receptor source for this set is a human patient who received a combined kidney and bone marrow transplant. The graft donor may have given rise to some T cells.

The V gene is TRBV29-1, the J gene TRBJ2-7; possible D gene TRBD1, 7 bases. Per germline, CDR1 SQVTM and CDR2 ANQGSEA. This CDR3 is 14 amino acids long. Trimming removed 6 bases from V and 5 bases from J, with 20 bases in between. CDR3 nucleotides: TGCAGCGTGTGGGGTTCCAGGGGGGCCAACGAGCAGTACTTC. It encodes CSVWGSRGANEQYF.

V is TRBV6-5 and J is TRBJ2-3; 7 positions agree with TRBD1. This CDR3 is 15 amino acids long. Germline V gene data show CDR1 as MNHEY and CDR2 as SVGAGI. The junction had 10 bases not matched to a gene; V was cut back by 4 bases and J by 6 bases. The CDR3: CASSWSDRRKDTQYF. The DNA of the CDR3 is TGTGCCAGCAGTTGGTCGGACAGGCGAAAGGATACGCAGTATTTT.

The chain is built from TRBV18 and TRBJ1-2, with 10 positions matching TRBD1. V dropped 3 bases and J dropped 5; count of bases not matched to a gene: 9. The CDR3 sequence is 16 residues long. The germline V gene has CDR1 KGHSH and CDR2 LQKENI. CDR3: CASSPLSGQGTYGYTF. The CDR3 DNA reads as TGTGCCAGCTCACCTCTCTCGGGACAGGGGACTTATGGCTACACCTTC.

This chain links TRBV9 with TRBJ2-5, with 7 bases lining up with TRBD2. This CDR3 has 14 amino acids. V lost 4 bases to trimming and J lost 1 base; unmatched junction nucleotides: 4. The germline V gene has CDR1 SGDLS and CDR2 YYNGEE. For the CDR3, the DNA is TGTGCCAGCAGCCCCCGCGGGGGCCAAGAGACCCAGTACTTC. Translation gives CASSPRGGQETQYF. The full variable domain, rest sourced from reference TRBV9 and TRBJ2-5, is DSGVTQTPKHLITATGQRVTLRCSPRSGDLSVYWYQQSLDQGLQFLIQYYNGEERAKGNILERFSAQQFPDLHSELNLSSLELGDSALYFCASSPRGGQETQYFGPGTRLLVL.

V gene TRBV11-3 combines with J gene TRBJ2-3, with 7 bases identical to TRBD1. CDR1 is SGHNT, CDR2 YENEEA, per germline. The CDR3 totals 14 residues. Losses at the gene ends were 6 bases for V and 4 bases for J; bases not matched to a gene: 7. Here the CDR3 reads CASSSTGSADTQYF. The CDR3 DNA is TGTGCCAGCAGTTCGACAGGGAGCGCAGATACGCAGTATTTT.

The chain is built from TRBV7-2 and TRBJ2-7, with D unresolved. Trimming cost V 2 bases and J 9 bases, with 8 bases left between them. This CDR3 comprises 11 residues. Germline V lookup: CDR1 SGHTA, CDR2 FQGNSA. The CDR3 loop is CASSLTGAQYF. In nucleotides, the CDR3 is TGTGCCAGCAGCTTAACGGGTGCGCAGTACTTC. The complete variable domain, with remaining parts taken from reference TRBV7-2 and TRBJ2-7, reads GAGVSQSPSNKVTEKGKDVELRCDPISGHTALYWYRQSLGQGLEFLIYFQGNSAPDKSGLPSDRFSAERTGGSVSTLTIQRTQQEDSAVYLCASSLTGAQYFGPGTRLTVT.

CDR3 loop: CAISPGQGDSPLHF. The DNA for the CDR3 is TGTGCCATCAGTCCCGGACAGGGGGACTCACCCCTCCACTTT. The chain employs TRBV10-3 and TRBJ1-6; 10 bases are shared with TRBD1. V dropped 5 bases and J dropped 10; count of bases not matched to a gene: 5. CDR1 ENHRY and CDR2 SYGVKD come from the germline V gene. The CDR3 consists of 14 residues.

V gene TRBV7-2 combines with J gene TRBJ2-7, with TRBD2 matching 10 bases. This CDR3 is 16 amino acids long. Per germline, CDR1 SGHTA and CDR2 FQGNSA. The V and J ends lost 1 base and 6 bases, in that order; junction bases with no gene match: 9. The CDR3 DNA reads TGTGCCAGCAGCTTAGTATTGGCTAGCGGGGGAGCCGAGCAGTACTTC. This translates into CASSLVLASGGAEQYF.